The 31 T cell receptor beta chains presented below share a single source sample, sequenced in a study. One entry per CDR3 protein, called by TCRdb with MiXCR from the RT-PCR reads. The sample lists fewer than 800,000 distinct CDR3 sequences; over 12% were seen once. Sequencing was done on a sample of memory CD4+ T cells from blood. These TCRs come from a female donor in good health, serving as a healthy control.

This clonotype was counted a few times. This chain uses TRBV7-8 with TRBJ2-7; 8 nucleotides align to TRBD1. The CDR3 contains 16 residues. Trimming cost V 5 bases and J 0 bases; bases outside gene matches: 9. CDR1 is SGHVS, CDR2 FQNEAQ, per germline. The CDR3 DNA is TGTGCCAGCAGCCAGGGGACAGGCACAAGCTCCTACGAGCAGTACTTC. It yields the protein CASSQGTGTSSYEQYF. The whole variable domain, remainder taken from reference TRBV7-8 and TRBJ2-7, is GAGVSQSPRYKVAKRGQDVALRCDPISGHVSLFWYQQALGQGPEFLTYFQNEAQLDKSGLPSDRFFAERPEGSVSTLKIQRTQQEDSAVYLCASSQGTGTSSYEQYFGPGTRLTVT.

Points on this clonotype: A much larger clone sits a single nucleotide away, making a read error possible. A read error is likely, as this CDR3 ends without the conserved phenylalanine or tryptophan. This rearrangement joins TRBV20-1 to TRBJ2-5; D is ambiguous. There are 14 residues in the CDR3. Trimming took 6 bases from V and 1 from J, leaving 15 bases between them. CDR1 and CDR2 (germline): DFQATT, SNEGSKA (reference sequence). The CDR3 region is CSAPRSGRQETQYL. In DNA form, the CDR3 reads TGCAGTGCCCCCCGATCGGGCCGCCAAGAGACCCAGTACTTA.

This clonotype has more than one count but fewer than ten. The chain is built from TRBV5-1 and TRBJ1-2; D possibly corresponds to TRBD1 (5 bases). CDR3 size: 15 residues. Looked up from germline, CDR1 is SGHRS and CDR2 is YFSETQ. V was shortened by 6 bases and J by 4 bases, with 19 bases between the two germline ends. In DNA, the CDR3 is TGCGCCAGCAACGACGAGGCCAGGGCAGGCTATGGCTACACCTTC. It yields the protein CASNDEARAGYGYTF.

The V gene is TRBV18, the J gene TRBJ2-7, with 7 bases fitting TRBD1. V was pared by 3 bases and J by 4 bases, with 6 bases of the junction left unmatched. This CDR3 contains 14 residues. Germline V gives CDR1 KGHSH, CDR2 LQKENI. CDR3 nucleotides: TGTGCCAGCTCACCTCCGGGACAGCTATACGAGCAGTACTTC. Encoded protein: CASSPPGQLYEQYF.

This clonotype was seen a handful of times. This chain joins TRBV10-3 and TRBJ1-1, with 9 positions matching TRBD1. The CDR3 runs 16 residues. V lost 4 bases to trimming and J lost 1 base; unmatched junction nucleotides: 7. CDR1 ENHRY and CDR2 SYGVKD come from the germline V gene. CDR3 DNA sequence: TGTGCCATCAGTGGCCAACAGGGGGCGACGAACACTGAAGCTTTCTTT. Its protein product is CAISGQQGATNTEAFF.

This clonotype was detected once. The chain links TRBV6-1 to TRBJ2-1, with TRBD2 matching over 7 bases. The CDR3 sequence is 16 residues long. Trimming took 1 base from V and 4 from J; bases not matched to a gene: 7. CDR1 and CDR2 from the germline V gene are MNHNS and SASEGT. The CDR3 DNA sequence: TGTGCCAGCAGTGAAGTGGGCGGGAGATCTTACAATGAGCAGTTCTTC. Residues: CASSEVGGRSYNEQFF.

In its sample, this clonotype was seen many times. The chain combines TRBV29-1 with TRBJ2-1; D possibly matches TRBD1 or TRBD2 (5 bases each). Germline CDR1 reads SQVTM; CDR2 reads ANQGSEA. CDR3 length: 12 residues. Trimming took 3 bases from V and 2 from J, leaving 5 bases between them. The DNA for the CDR3 is TGCAGCGTTGAGGGGGCCTACAATGAGCAGTTCTTC. Translation: CSVEGAYNEQFF.

This chain connects TRBV6-5 to TRBJ2-7; tentatively, D is TRBD2 (5 bases). The CDR3 totals 15 residues. Germline V gene sequence: CDR1 MNHEY, CDR2 SVGAGI. V gave up 4 bases and J gave up 0 bases, with 13 bases separating them. The CDR3 protein is CASSSPTIPSYEQYF. The DNA of the CDR3 is TGTGCCAGCAGTTCCCCGACTATTCCCTCCTACGAGCAGTACTTC.

This rearrangement joins TRBV5-1 to TRBJ1-1, with D possibly TRBD1 on 5 matching bases. Trimming pared 5 bases from V and 4 bases from J, leaving 9 bases between. The CDR3 totals 12 residues. The germline V gene has CDR1 SGHRS and CDR2 YFSETQ. CDR3 loop: CASRDTSTEAFF. The CDR3 bases are TGCGCCAGCAGGGACACAAGCACTGAAGCTTTCTTT.

At least ten counts were recorded for this clonotype. The V and J genes are TRBV7-2 and TRBJ2-3; 9 positions agree with TRBD2. The CDR3 totals 16 residues. V lost 1 base to trimming and J lost 2 bases; unmatched junction nucleotides: 4. CDR1 SGHTA and CDR2 FQGNSA come from the germline V gene. The CDR3 is CASSLGSGGFTDTQYF. In DNA form, the CDR3 reads TGTGCCAGCAGCTTAGGTAGCGGGGGTTTCACAGATACGCAGTATTTT.

This clonotype appeared a few times. This chain joins TRBV7-2 and TRBJ2-1, with 9 bases fitting TRBD2. The CDR3 is 15 residues long. Germline loops: CDR1 SGHTA, CDR2 FQGNSA. V trimming: 3 bases; J trimming: 6 bases; junction bases outside the gene matches: 6. The DNA for the CDR3 is TGTGCCAGCAGCTTTATAGCGGGGGCCACCAATGAGCAGTTCTTC. Amino acid sequence: CASSFIAGATNEQFF.

The table lists this clonotype with a few counts. A much larger clonotype is one base distant, so this may be a read error. This chain links TRBV7-2 with TRBJ1-2; perhaps TRBD1 as D (5 bases). V lost 5 bases, J lost 2 bases, and 9 bases lay in between. The CDR3 runs 13 residues. Germline CDR1 reads SGHTA; CDR2 reads FQGNSA. CDR3: CASSPRQNYGYTF. CDR3 nucleotide sequence: TGTGCCAGCAGCCCCAGACAGAACTATGGCTACACCTTC.

This clonotype has just a few counts. The genes are TRBV20-1 and TRBJ2-1; 11 nucleotides line up with TRBD2. Germline loops: CDR1 DFQATT, CDR2 SNEGSKA (reference sequence). The CDR3 sequence is 16 residues long. The CDR3 nucleotides read TGCAGCAGAAGGTCTAGCGGGGGGTCCTCCTACAATGAGCAGTTCTTC. It specifies CSRRSSGGSSYNEQFF.

This clonotype was seen just once. This chain links TRBV5-4 with TRBJ1-3; a weak D match, TRBD1 (5 bases). V lost 0 bases and J 2 bases, leaving 12 bases between the germline ends. This CDR3 comprises 16 residues. The V gene's germline CDR1 is SGHNT and CDR2 YYREEE (reference sequence). The CDR3 bases are TGTGCCAGCAGCTTGGGACAGAGTATGCCTGGAAACACCATATATTTT. Translating gives CASSLGQSMPGNTIYF.

A few counts support this clonotype. This chain links TRBV6-2 or TRBV6-3 with TRBJ1-4, with D maybe TRBD1 (5 bases). Trimming removed 0 bases from V and 5 bases from J, with 13 bases in between. Germline values: CDR1 MNHEY, CDR2 SVGEGT. This CDR3 is built from 16 residues. CDR3 nucleotide sequence: TGTGCCAGCAGTTACTCTCGGGAGGACATGAATGAAAAACTGTTTTTT. Amino acid sequence: CASSYSREDMNEKLFF.

The rearrangement links TRBV5-1 to TRBJ1-4; 11 positions match TRBD1. Unmatched junction bases numbered 7, after V lost 4 bases and J lost 8 bases. CDR1 SGHRS and CDR2 YFSETQ come from the germline V gene. The CDR3 length is 15 residues. The CDR3: CASSDGQGAGEKLFF. Written as DNA, the CDR3 is TGCGCCAGCAGCGACGGACAGGGGGCGGGAGAAAAACTGTTTTTT.

The V gene is TRBV30, the J gene TRBJ2-5; D is possibly TRBD2 (6 bases). From germline, CDR1 is GTSNPN and CDR2 SVGIG (reference sequence). The CDR3 length is 14 residues. Between the trimmed V and J ends, which lost 8 bases and 2 bases, there was a span of 18 bases. CDR3 in amino acids: CARGGAWGQETQYF. CDR3 sequence (DNA): TGTGCCCGCGGAGGGGCCTGGGGGCAAGAGACCCAGTACTTC.

V usage is TRBV28 and J usage is TRBJ2-7, with D possibly TRBD2 on 5 matching bases. V was shortened by 5 bases and J by 1 base, with 12 bases between the two germline ends. CDR3 length equals 14 residues. Germline V gives CDR1 MDHEN, CDR2 SYDVKM. CDR3 in amino acids: CASSQARGSYEQYF. The CDR3 nucleotides read TGTGCCAGCAGTCAAGCCCGGGGTTCCTACGAGCAGTACTTC.

The sample holds many counts of this clonotype. The chain couples TRBV7-2 to TRBJ2-7; TRBD1 matches 9 bases. The CDR3 is 13 residues long. The germline V gene encodes CDR1 SGHTA and CDR2 FQGNSA. The trim removed 6 bases at V and 7 bases at J, leaving 7 bases unmatched. The CDR3 nucleotides read TGTGCCAGCAGTACGGACAGGGGTGGAGAGCAGTACTTC. Translating gives CASSTDRGGEQYF.

There are many counts of this clonotype. The chain recombines TRBV5-1 with TRBJ2-1; D is tentatively TRBD1 or TRBD2 (5 bases each). Germline V gives CDR1 SGHRS, CDR2 YFSETQ. Trimming pared 1 base from V and 0 bases from J, leaving 11 bases between. The CDR3 covers 16 residues. CDR3 residues: CASSLRAGSSYNEQFF. The CDR3 DNA sequence: TGCGCCAGCAGCTTGCGCGCAGGGAGCTCCTACAATGAGCAGTTCTTC.

This clonotype was picked up a small number of times. The chain links TRBV7-2 to TRBJ2-5, with D unclear. V shed 3 bases and J shed 1 base, with 12 bases lying between them. The germline V gene encodes CDR1 SGHTA and CDR2 FQGNSA. CDR3 length equals 15 residues. Here the CDR3 DNA reads TGTGCCAGCAGCTTCTCCTCGGTCCCCCAAGAGACCCAGTACTTC. Amino acids: CASSFSSVPQETQYF.

The gene calls are TRBV5-1 and TRBJ2-1; 9 nucleotides align to TRBD1. V shed 4 bases and J 6 bases; nucleotides not matched to a gene: 5. The germline gives CDR1 SGHRS, CDR2 YFSETQ. CDR3 length equals 14 residues. The CDR3 coding sequence is TGCGCCAGCAGCGGAGGGACAGGGCGCAATGAGCAGTTCTTC. Translation gives CASSGGTGRNEQFF.

The chain combines TRBV6-1 with TRBJ2-7, with 8 bases identical to TRBD1. The CDR3 totals 14 residues. The junction had 5 bases not matched to a gene; V was cut back by 1 base and J by 6 bases. Germline V gives CDR1 MNHNS, CDR2 SASEGT. CDR3 protein: CASSEGTGFGEQYF. Here the CDR3 DNA reads TGTGCCAGCAGTGAAGGGACAGGGTTTGGCGAGCAGTACTTC.

This clonotype was seen more than once but under ten times. The chain's CDR3 is CSANEGGQPDQPQHF. The DNA of the CDR3 is TGCAGTGCTAATGAAGGAGGACAGCCAGATCAGCCCCAGCATTTT. The genes are TRBV20-1 and TRBJ1-5; maybe TRBD1 (6 bases). The CDR3 contains 15 residues. The V end was cut by 4 bases, the J end by 5 bases, with 18 bases between. Germline lookup yields CDR1 DFQATT and CDR2 SNEGSKA (reference sequence).

This clonotype occurred many times. The rearrangement joins TRBV9 to TRBJ2-1; possible D gene TRBD1, 5 bases. V lost 3 bases and J lost 6, with 10 bases in between. The CDR3 spans 13 residues. The germline V gene encodes CDR1 SGDLS and CDR2 YYNGEE. CDR3 in DNA: TGTGCCAGCAGCGAGACAGTCCTCAATGAGCAGTTCTTC. Translation: CASSETVLNEQFF. The whole variable domain, filled in from reference TRBV9 and TRBJ2-1, reads DSGVTQTPKHLITATGQRVTLRCSPRSGDLSVYWYQQSLDQGLQFLIQYYNGEERAKGNILERFSAQQFPDLHSELNLSSLELGDSALYFCASSETVLNEQFFGPGTRLTVL.

The CDR3 bases are TGTGCCAGCAGTTTTCCCCGCGGCGGCTACACCTTC. It is translated as CASSFPRGGYTF. This chain connects TRBV12-3 or TRBV12-4 to TRBJ1-2; D ambiguous. This CDR3 contains 12 residues. Between the trimmed V and J ends, which lost 3 bases and 8 bases, there was a span of 10 bases.

The chain links TRBV11-1 to TRBJ2-5; no reliable D call. Deletions cut 6 bases from V and 0 bases from J, with 11 bases between. This CDR3 is built from 14 residues. The germline CDR1 and CDR2 sequences are SGHAT and FQDESV (reference sequence). CDR3 sequence reads: CASRPGPDQETQYF. The CDR3 DNA is TGTGCCAGCAGACCCGGGCCAGACCAAGAGACCCAGTACTTC.

This chain links TRBV3-1 with TRBJ2-2; D is unclear. CDR3 size: 14 residues. Between the trimmed V and J ends, which lost 3 bases and 4 bases, there was a span of 9 bases. CDR1 and CDR2 (germline): LGHDT, YNNKEL (reference sequence). As DNA, the CDR3 is TGTGCCAGCAGCCAGGCGTCGGTCACCGGGGAGCTGTTTTTT. It codes for CASSQASVTGELFF. Full variable domain (rest looked up from reference TRBV3-1 and TRBJ2-2): DTAVSQTPKYLVTQMGNDKSIKCEQNLGHDTMYWYKQDSKKFLKIMFSYNNKELIINETVPNRFSPKSPDKAHLNLHINSLELGDSAVYFCASSQASVTGELFFGEGSRLTVL.

This clonotype was seen more than once but under ten times. The chain is built from TRBV9 and TRBJ2-1, with TRBD2 identical over 10 bases. The CDR3 contains 16 residues. V was clipped by 1 base and J by 3 bases; unmatched bases: 4. The germline gives CDR1 SGDLS, CDR2 YYNGEE. The CDR3 coding sequence is TGTGCCAGCAGCGTAACCGGGACTAGCGTCTACAATGAGCAGTTCTTC. Translation gives CASSVTGTSVYNEQFF.

The chain joins TRBV14 to TRBJ1-1; D not certain. In germline, CDR1 is SGHDN, CDR2 FVKESK. The CDR3 has 15 amino acids. V lost 1 base, J lost 2 bases, and 11 bases lay in between. The CDR3 sequence: CASSQVIQINTEAFF. CDR3 bases: TGTGCCAGCAGCCAAGTGATTCAGATCAACACTGAAGCTTTCTTT.

In its sample, this clonotype was seen a few times. This chain uses TRBV4-1 with TRBJ1-3, with D possibly being TRBD1 (5 bases). The germline gives CDR1 MGHRA, CDR2 YSYEKL. The CDR3 totals 16 residues. V was clipped by 4 bases and J by 0 bases, with 13 bases between them. The CDR3: CASSRPQDPSGNTIYF. The CDR3 DNA is TGCGCCAGCAGCCGCCCACAGGACCCCTCTGGAAACACCATATATTTT.